The subject of this entry is one TCR beta chain. This sample is drawn from a study of blood T cell repertoires in COVID-19. For the study at large: The origin of the acute and convalescent COVID-19 samples was the United States, Italy and Spain. PBMCs, B-cell-depleted T cells, or T cells were the source of the cDNA or gDNA that made up the material.

In the authors' methods: The assay estimated nucleated cells by amplifying reference gene primers. The repertoire was sequenced with immunoSEQ multiplex PCR; TCRdb's copy has only in-frame clones and lacks some. V, J and clone size are those of that table, while D and trimming were read from the DNA. The table records 35,000 to 45,000 clones, 88% of them present only once. The CDR3 extends over 14 amino acids. Germline CDR1 is SGHKS and CDR2 is YYEKEE (reference sequence). V lost 0 bases to trimming and J lost 3 bases, with 7 bases between them. The source material was peripheral blood. The receptor was derived from a human donor in a cohort sampled during active COVID-19. The rearrangement links TRBV5-5 to TRBJ1-5; D gene unclear. The CDR3 sequence: CASSLVGNNQPQHF. CDR3 in DNA: TGTGCCAGCAGCTTGGTGGGCAACAATCAGCCCCAGCATTTT.